Described below is a single T cell receptor (beta chain) sequence and its context. Its antigen is as yet unknown. This sample was included in a study of early T cells in non-severe SARS-CoV-2 infection. The germline V gene has CDR1 SQVTM and CDR2 ANQGSEA. With 2 bases clipped from V and 5 bases from J, the junction kept 6 bases outside the gene matches. The CDR3 runs 14 residues. MiXCR, applied by TCRdb to the 5' RACE reads, yields one record per CDR3 protein. The sample lists roughly 75,000 distinct CDR3 sequences; approximately 12% were seen once. Study results and caveats: VDJdb matching favored anti-spike CD8 responses, missing private and CD4 specificities.

The TCR comes from an adult who was a healthcare worker with PCR-confirmed SARS-CoV-2 infection or an uninfected control (not recorded which). The V call is TRBV29-1, the J call TRBJ2-1; TRBD1 matches 7 bases. The sample comprised whole blood. In DNA form, the CDR3 reads TGCAGCGTTGAAAGTCAGGGGGAGAACAATGAGCAGTTCTTC. It is translated as CSVESQGENNEQFF.